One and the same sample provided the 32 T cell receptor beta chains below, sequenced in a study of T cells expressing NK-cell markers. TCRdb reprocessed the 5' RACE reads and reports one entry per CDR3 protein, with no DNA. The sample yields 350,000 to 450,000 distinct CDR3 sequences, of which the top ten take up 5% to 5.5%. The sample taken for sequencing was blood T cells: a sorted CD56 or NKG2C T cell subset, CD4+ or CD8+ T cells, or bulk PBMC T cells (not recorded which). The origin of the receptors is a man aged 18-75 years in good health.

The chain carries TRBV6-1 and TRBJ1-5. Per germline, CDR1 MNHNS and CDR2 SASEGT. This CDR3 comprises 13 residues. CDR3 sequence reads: CASSGFRNQPQHF.

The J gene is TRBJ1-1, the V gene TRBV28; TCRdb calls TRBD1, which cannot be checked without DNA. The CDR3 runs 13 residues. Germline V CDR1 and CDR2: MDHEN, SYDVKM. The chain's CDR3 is CASTALPGTEAFF.

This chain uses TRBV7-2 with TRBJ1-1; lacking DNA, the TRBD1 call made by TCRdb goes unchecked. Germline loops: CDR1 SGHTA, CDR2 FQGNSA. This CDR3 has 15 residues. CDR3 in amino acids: CASSFVTGRGTEAFF.

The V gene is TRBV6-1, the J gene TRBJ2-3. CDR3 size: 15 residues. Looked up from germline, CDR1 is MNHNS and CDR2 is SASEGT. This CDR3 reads CASSEAYARSDTQYF.

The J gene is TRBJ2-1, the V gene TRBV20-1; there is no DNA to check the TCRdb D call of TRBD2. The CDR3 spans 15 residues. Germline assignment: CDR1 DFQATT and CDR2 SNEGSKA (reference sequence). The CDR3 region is CSATGGAGGYNEQFF.

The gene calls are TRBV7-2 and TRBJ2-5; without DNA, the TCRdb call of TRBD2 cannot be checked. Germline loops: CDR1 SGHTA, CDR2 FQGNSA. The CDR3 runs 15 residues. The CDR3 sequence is CASSQQRGGVETQYF.

CDR3 residues: CASSLPGAPQAQYF. The genes are TRBV12-3 or TRBV12-4 and TRBJ2-5; TCRdb selects TRBD1, and the lack of DNA leaves this call unchecked. The CDR3 is 14 residues long.

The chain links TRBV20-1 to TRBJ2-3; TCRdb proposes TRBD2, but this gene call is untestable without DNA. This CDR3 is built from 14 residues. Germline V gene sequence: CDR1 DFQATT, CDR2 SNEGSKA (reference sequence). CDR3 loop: CSAMRTRGGDTQYF.

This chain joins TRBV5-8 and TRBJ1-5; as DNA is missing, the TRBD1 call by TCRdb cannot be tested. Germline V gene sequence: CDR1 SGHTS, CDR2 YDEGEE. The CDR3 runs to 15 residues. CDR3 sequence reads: CASSLAGQKNQPQHF.

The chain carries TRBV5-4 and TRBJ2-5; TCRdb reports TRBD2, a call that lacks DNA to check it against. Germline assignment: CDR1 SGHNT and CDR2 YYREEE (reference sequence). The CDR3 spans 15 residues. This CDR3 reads CASSLLGGGKETQYF.

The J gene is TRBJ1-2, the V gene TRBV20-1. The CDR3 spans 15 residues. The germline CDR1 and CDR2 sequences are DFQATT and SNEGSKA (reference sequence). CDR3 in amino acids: CSARGPRAGAYGYTF.

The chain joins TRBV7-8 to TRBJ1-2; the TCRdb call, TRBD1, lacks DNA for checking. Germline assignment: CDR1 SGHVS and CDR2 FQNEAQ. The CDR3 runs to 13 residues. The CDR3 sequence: CASSQPGTRGYTF.

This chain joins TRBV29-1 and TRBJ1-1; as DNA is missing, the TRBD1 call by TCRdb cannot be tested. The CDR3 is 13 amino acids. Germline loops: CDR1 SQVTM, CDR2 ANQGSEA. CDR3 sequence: CSIWGPGYTEAFF.

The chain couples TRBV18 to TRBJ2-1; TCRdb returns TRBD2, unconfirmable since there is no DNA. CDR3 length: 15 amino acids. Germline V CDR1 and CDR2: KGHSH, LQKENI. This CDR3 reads CASSPVAGGPGEQFF.

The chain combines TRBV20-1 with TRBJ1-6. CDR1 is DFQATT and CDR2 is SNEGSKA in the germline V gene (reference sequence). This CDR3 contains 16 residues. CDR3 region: CSARDRGVPGDSPLHF.

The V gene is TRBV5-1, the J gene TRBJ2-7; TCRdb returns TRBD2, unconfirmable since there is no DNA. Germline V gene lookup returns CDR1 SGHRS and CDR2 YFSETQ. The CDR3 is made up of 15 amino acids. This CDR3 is CASSRGLATFDEQYF.

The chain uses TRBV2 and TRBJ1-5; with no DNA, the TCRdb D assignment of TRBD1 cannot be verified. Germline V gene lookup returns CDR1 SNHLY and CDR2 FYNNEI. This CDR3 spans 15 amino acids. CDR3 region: CASSEYRGTKQPQHF.

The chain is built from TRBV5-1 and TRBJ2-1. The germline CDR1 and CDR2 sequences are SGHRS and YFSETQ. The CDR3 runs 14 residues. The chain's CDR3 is CASRLSSSYNEQFF. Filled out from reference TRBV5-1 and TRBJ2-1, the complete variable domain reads KAGVTQTPRYLIKTRGQQVTLSCSPISGHRSVSWYQQTPGQGLQFLFEYFSETQRNKGNFPGRFSGRQFSNSRSEMNVSTLELGDSALYLCASRLSSSYNEQFFGPGTRLTVL.

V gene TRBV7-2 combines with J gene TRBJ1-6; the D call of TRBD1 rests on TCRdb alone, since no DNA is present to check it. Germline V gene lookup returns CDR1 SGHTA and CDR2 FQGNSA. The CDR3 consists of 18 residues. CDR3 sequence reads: CASSLLATDWGFNSPLHF.

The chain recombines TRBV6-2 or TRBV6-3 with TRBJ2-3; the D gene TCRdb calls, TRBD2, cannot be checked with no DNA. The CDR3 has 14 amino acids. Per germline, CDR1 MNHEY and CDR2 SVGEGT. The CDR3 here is CASNAGGVGVTQYF.

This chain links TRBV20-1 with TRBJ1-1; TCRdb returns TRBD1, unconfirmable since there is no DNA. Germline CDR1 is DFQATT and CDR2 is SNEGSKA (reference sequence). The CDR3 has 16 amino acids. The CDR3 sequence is CSARDQKTGMNTEAFF.

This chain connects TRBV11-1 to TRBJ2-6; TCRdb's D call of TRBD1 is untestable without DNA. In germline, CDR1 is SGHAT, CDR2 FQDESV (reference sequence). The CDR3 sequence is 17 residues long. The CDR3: CASSHQTGSSGANVLTF.

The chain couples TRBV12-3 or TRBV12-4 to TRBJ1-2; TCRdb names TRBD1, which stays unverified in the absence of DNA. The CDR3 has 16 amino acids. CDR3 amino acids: CASSLNVGLPGYGYTF.

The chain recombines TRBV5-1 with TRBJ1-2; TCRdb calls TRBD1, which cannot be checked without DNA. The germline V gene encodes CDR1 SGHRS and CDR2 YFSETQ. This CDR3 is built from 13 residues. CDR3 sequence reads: CASSLTGPSGYTF.

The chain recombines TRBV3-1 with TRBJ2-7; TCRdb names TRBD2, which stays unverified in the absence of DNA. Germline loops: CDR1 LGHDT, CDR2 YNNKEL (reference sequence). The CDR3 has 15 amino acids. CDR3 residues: CASSQERARASEQYF.

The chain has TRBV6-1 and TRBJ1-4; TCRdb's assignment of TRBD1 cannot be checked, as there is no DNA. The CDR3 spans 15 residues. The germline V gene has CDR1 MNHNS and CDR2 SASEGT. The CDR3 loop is CASTDRGATNEKLFF.

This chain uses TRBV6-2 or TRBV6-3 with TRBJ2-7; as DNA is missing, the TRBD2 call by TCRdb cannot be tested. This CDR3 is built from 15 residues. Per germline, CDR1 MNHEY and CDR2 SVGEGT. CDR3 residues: CASSYAVLAGEEQYF.

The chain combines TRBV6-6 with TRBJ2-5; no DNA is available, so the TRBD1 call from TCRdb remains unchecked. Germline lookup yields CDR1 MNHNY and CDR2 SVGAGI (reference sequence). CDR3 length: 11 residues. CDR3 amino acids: CASRHRETQYF.

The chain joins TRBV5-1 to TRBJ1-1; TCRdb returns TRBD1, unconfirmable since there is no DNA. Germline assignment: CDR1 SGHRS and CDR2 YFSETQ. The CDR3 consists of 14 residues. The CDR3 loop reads CASSRWTANTEAFF.

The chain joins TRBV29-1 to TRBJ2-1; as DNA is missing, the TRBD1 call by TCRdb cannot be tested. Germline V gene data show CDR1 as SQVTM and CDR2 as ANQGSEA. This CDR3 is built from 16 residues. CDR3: CSVTKLRQGALNEQFF.

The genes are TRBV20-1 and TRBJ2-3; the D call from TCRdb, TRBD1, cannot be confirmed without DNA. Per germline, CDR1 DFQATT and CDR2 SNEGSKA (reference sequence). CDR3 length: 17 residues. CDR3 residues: CSANRADAREGKDTQYF.

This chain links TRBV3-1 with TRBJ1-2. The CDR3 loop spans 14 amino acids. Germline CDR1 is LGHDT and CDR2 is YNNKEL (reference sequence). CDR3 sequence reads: CASSQAYGFYGYTF.